The clone carrying this T cell receptor (beta chain) occurred many times. Its antigen is as yet unknown. This record comes from a study of regulatory T cells in long-lasting Graves disease. Study-wide findings and caveats: Patients with persistent Graves' had lower TCR diversity than newly diagnosed patients.

For TCR beta, libraries came from iRepertoire HTBI primers and Arm-PCR of CDR3 regions. TCRdb itself ran the multiplex PCR reads through MiXCR, one entry per CDR3 protein. The profile covers approximately 400,000 distinct CDR3 sequences, with about 20% appearing a single time and approximately 25% taken by the ten largest. Time point in this sample: persistent/refractory GD, antithyroid drugs over 5 years with positive TRAb. The TCR library used RNA extracted from PBMCs. The receptor was isolated from a female donor with Graves disease. The source material was peripheral blood mononuclear cells (PBMCs), sampled when the disease was refractory, from a patient treated with antithyroid drugs.

CDR3 sequence (DNA): TGTGCCAGCAGTAATTCTCCGGGACAGGGGGCTGGAGAGCAGTACTTC. Translation gives CASSNSPGQGAGEQYF. The chain joins TRBV6-2 or TRBV6-3 to TRBJ2-7, with TRBD1 identical over 12 bases. Trimming cost V 5 bases and J 7 bases; bases outside gene matches: 12. The CDR3 sequence is 16 residues long. Germline V lookup: CDR1 MNHEY, CDR2 SVGEGT.